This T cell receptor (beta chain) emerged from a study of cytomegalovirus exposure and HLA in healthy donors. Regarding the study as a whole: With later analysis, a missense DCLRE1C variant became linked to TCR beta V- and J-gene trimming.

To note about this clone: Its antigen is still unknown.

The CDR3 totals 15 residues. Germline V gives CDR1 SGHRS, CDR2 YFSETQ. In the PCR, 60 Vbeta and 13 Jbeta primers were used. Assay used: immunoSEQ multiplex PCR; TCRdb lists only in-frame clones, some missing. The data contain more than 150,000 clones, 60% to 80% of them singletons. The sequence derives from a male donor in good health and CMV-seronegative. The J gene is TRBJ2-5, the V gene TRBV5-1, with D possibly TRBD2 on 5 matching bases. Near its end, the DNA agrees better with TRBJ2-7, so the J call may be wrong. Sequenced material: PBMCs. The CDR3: CASSLEAGPSYEQYF. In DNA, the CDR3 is TGCGCCAGCAGCTTGGAGGCGGGCCCCTCCTACGAGCAGTACTTC.